This TCR beta chain stems from a study of T-cell memory formation after mild COVID-19. The overall study: Largely, the TCR clusters proved donor specific.

Trimming took off 1 base at V and 3 bases at J, with 11 bases between the two ends. CDR1 SGHDT and CDR2 YYEEEE come from the germline V gene. This CDR3 has 15 residues. A single record per CDR3 protein comes from TCRdb applying MiXCR to the 5' RACE reads. The table includes hundreds of thousands of distinct CDR3 sequences, more than 15% detected once. The chain is built from TRBV5-6 and TRBJ1-5, with a possible D match to TRBD1 (5 bases). The receptor comes from a man aged 18 to 35 who had mild COVID-19 (a few samples of this study predate the infection). Cell type and time point are not known. Sequencing was carried out using PBMCs or a T cell subset sorted from them (not recorded which). CDR3 residues: CASSLSVGPNQPQHF. In DNA form, the CDR3 reads TGTGCCAGCAGCTTGAGTGTGGGACCCAATCAGCCCCAGCATTTT.